This is a list of T cell receptor beta chains from one sample in a study of PD-L1 blockade in urothelial cancer. Sequencing was performed with immunoSEQ multiplex PCR; in TCRdb, only in-frame clones are kept and a portion is missing. Among 50,000 to 55,000 clones listed, approximately 80% were seen once. Sequencing used PBMCs, obtained around atezolizumab (anti-PD-L1) treatment. The origin of the receptors is a man in his fifties or sixties with urothelial cancer. Each CDR3 is given with its conserved first and last residue. D genes are given only for firm matches. The size entry is marked missing in some rows and otherwise reads once, few, many or a size class.

V gene: TRBV12-5
clone size: -
D gene: TRBD1
J gene: TRBJ2-6
CDR3 DNA: TGTGCTAGTGGTACAGGGGACAGGCGCTCTGGGGCCAACGTCCTGACTTTC
CDR3 protein: CASGTGDRRSGANVLTF

V gene: TRBV7-2
clone size: -
D gene: -
J gene: TRBJ1-2
CDR3 DNA: TGTGCCAGCAGGCTTATAACGAGTAACTATGGCTACACCTTC
CDR3 protein: CASRLITSNYGYTF

V gene: TRBV6-5
clone size: -
D gene: TRBD1
J gene: TRBJ2-2
CDR3 DNA: TGTGCCAGCAGTAAAGGGGGCGCAAACACCGGGGAGCTGTTTTTT
CDR3 protein: CASSKGGANTGELFF

V gene: TRBV2
clone size: once
D gene: -
J gene: TRBJ1-4
CDR3 DNA: TGTGCCAGCAGGTCCCAGTCAGGGACAACTAATGAAAAACTGTTTTTT
CDR3 protein: CASRSQSGTTNEKLFF

V gene: TRBV25-1
clone size: once
D gene: -
J gene: TRBJ2-2
CDR3 DNA: TGTGCCAGCAGTGAATATGAGCCCCTAGAATCCGGGGAGCTGTTTTTT
CDR3 protein: CASSEYEPLESGELFF

V gene: TRBV6-6
clone size: once
D gene: TRBD1
J gene: TRBJ1-3
CDR3 DNA: TGTGCCAGCAGGGACAGGGAAAGCTCTGGAAACACCATATATTTT
CDR3 protein: CASRDRESSGNTIYF

V gene: TRBV12-2
clone size: -
D gene: -
J gene: TRBJ1-2
CDR3 DNA: TGTGCAAGTCGAACTCGACAGCAATATGGCTACACCTTC
CDR3 protein: CASRTRQQYGYTF

V gene: TRBV6-1
clone size: -
D gene: TRBD1
J gene: TRBJ2-4
CDR3 DNA: TGTGCCAGCAGTGCTGCCGGGACAGGGGGCGCGAGGCCTGCCAAAAACATTCAGTACTTC
CDR3 protein: CASSAAGTGGARPAKNIQYF

V gene: TRBV6-6
clone size: medium-sized
D gene: -
J gene: TRBJ1-2
CDR3 DNA: TGTGCCAGCAGTCAAACAGGGAACTATGGCTACACCTTC
CDR3 protein: CASSQTGNYGYTF

V gene: TRBV9
clone size: few
D gene: TRBD1
J gene: TRBJ1-3
CDR3 DNA: TGTGCCAGCAGCGCGACAGGGCCCTCTGGAAACACCATATATTTT
CDR3 protein: CASSATGPSGNTIYF

V gene: TRBV6-4
clone size: -
D gene: TRBD1
J gene: TRBJ1-1
CDR3 DNA: TGTGCCAGCAGTGACTCGTGGGACAGGCTAGGGACTGAAGCTTTCTTT
CDR3 protein: CASSDSWDRLGTEAFF

V gene: TRBV27
clone size: -
D gene: TRBD1
J gene: TRBJ2-7
CDR3 DNA: TGTGCCAGCAGTGTCAGGGGGTTGGGGTCCTACGAGCAGTACTTC
CDR3 protein: CASSVRGLGSYEQYF

V gene: TRBV10-3
clone size: -
D gene: TRBD1
J gene: TRBJ2-7
CDR3 DNA: TGTGCCATCACCAGGGACAGGGGGCTGGCGTACGAGCAGTACTTC
CDR3 protein: CAITRDRGLAYEQYF

V gene: TRBV6-5
clone size: -
D gene: TRBD1
J gene: TRBJ2-3
CDR3 DNA: TGTGCCAGCAGTCACCGGGACAGGGAGGCAGATACGCAGTATTTT
CDR3 protein: CASSHRDREADTQYF

V gene: TRBV9
clone size: few
D gene: -
J gene: TRBJ1-1
CDR3 DNA: TGTGCCAGCAGCGTAACAGTGAACACTGAAGCTTTCTTT
CDR3 protein: CASSVTVNTEAFF

V gene: TRBV19
clone size: -
D gene: -
J gene: TRBJ2-1
CDR3 DNA: TGTGCCAGTAGTATAGACGGCAGGCCCTCCTACAATGAGCAGTTCTTC
CDR3 protein: CASSIDGRPSYNEQFF

V gene: TRBV4-3
clone size: once
D gene: TRBD1
J gene: TRBJ2-3
CDR3 DNA: TGCGCCAGCAGCCAAGATCGCGGGGGACAGGGGAATGTAGATACGCAGTATTTT
CDR3 protein: CASSQDRGGQGNVDTQYF

V gene: TRBV19
clone size: -
D gene: TRBD1
J gene: TRBJ1-1
CDR3 DNA: TGTGCCAGTAGGACAGGGCGTAACACTGAAGCTTTCTTT
CDR3 protein: CASRTGRNTEAFF

V gene: TRBV5-8
clone size: -
D gene: -
J gene: TRBJ1-1
CDR3 DNA: TGTGCCAGCTTGCCGCCTTGGGGGGGAGTGAACACTGAAGCTTTCTTT
CDR3 protein: CASLPPWGGVNTEAFF

V gene: TRBV11-2
clone size: -
D gene: TRBD2
J gene: TRBJ2-7
CDR3 DNA: TGTGCCAGCAGCTTAGAGACGACTAGCAACGAGCAGTACTTC
CDR3 protein: CASSLETTSNEQYF

V gene: TRBV11-2
clone size: -
D gene: -
J gene: TRBJ2-7
CDR3 DNA: TGTGCCAGCAGGATGGGGGCAGGGGAAACCTACGAGCAGTACTTC
CDR3 protein: CASRMGAGETYEQYF

V gene: TRBV5-4
clone size: -
D gene: TRBD1
J gene: TRBJ2-7
CDR3 DNA: TGTGCCAGCAGCCCGGACAGGGGGTTAACTCACGAGCAGTACTTC
CDR3 protein: CASSPDRGLTHEQYF

V gene: TRBV6-4
clone size: once
D gene: TRBD1
J gene: TRBJ1-3
CDR3 DNA: TGTGCCAGCAGGTCACCGGGACAGGGACGTCGGGAGGCTGGAAACACCATATATTTT
CDR3 protein: CASRSPGQGRREAGNTIYF

V gene: TRBV5-1
clone size: once
D gene: -
J gene: TRBJ2-2
CDR3 DNA: TGCGCCAGCAGCTTTTCGGGGGACACCGGGGAGCTGTTTTTT
CDR3 protein: CASSFSGDTGELFF